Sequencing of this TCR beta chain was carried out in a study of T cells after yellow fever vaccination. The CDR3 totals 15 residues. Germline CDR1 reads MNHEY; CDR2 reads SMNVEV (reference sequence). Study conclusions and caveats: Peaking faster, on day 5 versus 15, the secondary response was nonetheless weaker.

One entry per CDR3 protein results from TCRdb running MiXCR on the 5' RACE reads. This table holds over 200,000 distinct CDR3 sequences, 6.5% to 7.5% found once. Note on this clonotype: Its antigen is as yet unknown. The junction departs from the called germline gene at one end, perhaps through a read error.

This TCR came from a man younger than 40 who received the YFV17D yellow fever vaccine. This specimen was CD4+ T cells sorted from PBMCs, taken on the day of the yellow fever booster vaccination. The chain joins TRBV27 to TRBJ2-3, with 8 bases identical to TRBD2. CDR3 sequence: CTSGGRESFTDTQYF. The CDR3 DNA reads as TGCACCTCGGGAGGGAGGGAGTCGTTCACAGATACGCAGTATTTT.